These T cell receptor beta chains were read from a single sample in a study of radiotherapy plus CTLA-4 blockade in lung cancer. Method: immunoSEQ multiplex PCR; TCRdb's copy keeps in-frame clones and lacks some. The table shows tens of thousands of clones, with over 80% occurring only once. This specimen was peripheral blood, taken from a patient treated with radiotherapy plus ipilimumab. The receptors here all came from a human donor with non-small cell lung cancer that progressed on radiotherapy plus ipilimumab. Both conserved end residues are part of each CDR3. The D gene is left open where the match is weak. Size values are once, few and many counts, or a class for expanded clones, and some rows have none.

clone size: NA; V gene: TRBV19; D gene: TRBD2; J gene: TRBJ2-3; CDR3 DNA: TGTGCCAGTAGTACATCAGCGGGGGGGCGGATAGATACGCAGTATTTT; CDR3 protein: CASSTSAGGRIDTQYF
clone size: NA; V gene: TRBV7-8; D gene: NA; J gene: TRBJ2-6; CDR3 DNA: TGTGCCAGCAGCTTAGGAGGGGCTGGGGCCAACGTCCTGACTTTC; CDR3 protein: CASSLGGAGANVLTF
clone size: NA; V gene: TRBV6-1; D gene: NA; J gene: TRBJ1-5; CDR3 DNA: TGTGCCAGCAGTGAAAGACAGAGTAGCAATCAGCCCCAGCATTTT; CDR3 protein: CASSERQSSNQPQHF
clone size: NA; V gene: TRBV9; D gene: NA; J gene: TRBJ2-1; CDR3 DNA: TGTGCCAGCAGCTCCCGACAAGGGCTCTCCTACAATGAGCAGTTCTTC; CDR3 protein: CASSSRQGLSYNEQFF
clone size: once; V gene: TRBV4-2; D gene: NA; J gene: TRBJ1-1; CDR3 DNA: TGTGCCAGCAGCTCGACAGGATTGAACACTGAAGCTTTCTTT; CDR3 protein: CASSSTGLNTEAFF
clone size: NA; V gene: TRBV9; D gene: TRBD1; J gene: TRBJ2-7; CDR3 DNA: TGTGCCAGCAGCGTAGCCACAGGGGGCTTCTACGAGCAGTACTTC; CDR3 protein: CASSVATGGFYEQYF
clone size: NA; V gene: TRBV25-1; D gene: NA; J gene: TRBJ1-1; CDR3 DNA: TGTGCCAGCAGTGGTTGGACAATGAACACTGAAGCTTTCTTT; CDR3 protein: CASSGWTMNTEAFF
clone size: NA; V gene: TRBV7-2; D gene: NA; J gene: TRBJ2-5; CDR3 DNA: TGTGCCAGCAGCTTAGAGGCAGGTCGGGGGGAGACCCAGTACTTC; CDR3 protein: CASSLEAGRGETQYF
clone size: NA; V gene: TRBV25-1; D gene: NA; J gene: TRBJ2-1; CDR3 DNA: TGTGCCAGCAGCAGGACCAATGAGCAGTTCTTC; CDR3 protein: CASSRTNEQFF
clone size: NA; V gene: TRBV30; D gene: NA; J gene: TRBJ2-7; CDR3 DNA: TGTGCCTGGAGCTGGGGCCTCTACGAGCAGTACTTC; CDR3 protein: CAWSWGLYEQYF
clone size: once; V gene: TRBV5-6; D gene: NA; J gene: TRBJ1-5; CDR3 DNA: TGTGCCAGCAGCTTGTCGGGGGCCCAGATGGGAAGCAATCAGCCCCAGCATTTT; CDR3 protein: CASSLSGAQMGSNQPQHF
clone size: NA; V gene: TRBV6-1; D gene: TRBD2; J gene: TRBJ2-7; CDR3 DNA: TGTGCCAGCAGTGAAGGTAGGGCGGGGGGGAGACCCTACGAGCAGTACTTC; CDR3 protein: CASSEGRAGGRPYEQYF
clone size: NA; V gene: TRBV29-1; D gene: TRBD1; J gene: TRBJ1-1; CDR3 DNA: TGCAGCGTTGGCCTTTCGGGGACAGGGATGAACACTGAAGCTTTCTTT; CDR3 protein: CSVGLSGTGMNTEAFF
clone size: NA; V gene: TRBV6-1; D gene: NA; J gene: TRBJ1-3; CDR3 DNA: TGTGCCAGCAGTGAAGGGGGGGTCTCTGGAAACACCATATATTTT; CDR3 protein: CASSEGGVSGNTIYF
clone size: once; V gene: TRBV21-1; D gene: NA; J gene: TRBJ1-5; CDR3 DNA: TGTGCCAGCAGTTTTCGGATAGCTACTTGGCATCATCAGCCCCAGCATTTT; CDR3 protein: CASSFRIATWHHQPQHF
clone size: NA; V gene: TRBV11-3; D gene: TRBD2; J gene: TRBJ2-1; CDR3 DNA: TGTGCCAGCAGCCGCGACATAACCGGGACTAGCGGGCCCAATGAGCAGTTCTTC; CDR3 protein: CASSRDITGTSGPNEQFF
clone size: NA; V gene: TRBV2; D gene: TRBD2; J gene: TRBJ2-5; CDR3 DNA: TGTGCCAGCAAGCGGGATCAAGAGACCCAGTACTTC; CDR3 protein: CASKRDQETQYF
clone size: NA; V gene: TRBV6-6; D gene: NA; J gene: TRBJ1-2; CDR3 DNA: TGTGCCAGCAGCCCATCGGGGGGGAATAACTATGGCTACACCTTC; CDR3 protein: CASSPSGGNNYGYTF